The 29 T cell receptor beta chains below were found in one sample sequenced in a study of regulatory T cells in long-lasting Graves disease. As to time point: newly diagnosed GD, antithyroid drugs for less than 3 months. From PBMCs, RNA was extracted and then used to make the TCR library. HTBI primers from iRepertoire and Arm-PCR of CDR3 regions yielded the TCR beta libraries. From the multiplex PCR reads, TCRdb called clonotypes with MiXCR, one entry per CDR3 protein. The sample yields 540,000 or so distinct CDR3 sequences, less than 15% seen once. These records were also assigned to another study, of T cells in Graves' hyperthyroidism and ophthalmopathy.

The source material was peripheral blood mononuclear cells (PBMCs), sampled at new diagnosis, from a patient treated with antithyroid drugs. Source of these receptors: a man aged 25-45 years with Graves disease.

With respect to this clonotype: This may arise from a read error, as a much more abundant clone is one base away. The V gene is TRBV30, the J gene TRBJ2-7; 9 nucleotides align to TRBD1. Germline CDR1 is GTSNPN and CDR2 is SVGIG (reference sequence). CDR3 length: 15 residues. CDR3 amino acids: CVWSEGQGLTYEQYF. The CDR3 bases are TGTGTCTGGAGTGAGGGACAGGGTTTAACCTACGAGCAGTACTTC.

J is TRBJ2-2 and V is TRBV27, with D possibly TRBD2 on 6 matching bases. The V gene's germline CDR1 is MNHEY and CDR2 SMNVEV (reference sequence). The CDR3 is made up of 16 amino acids. V was trimmed by 7 bases and J by 7 bases, leaving 22 bases between them. The CDR3 reads CASKWKLTGEFGELFF. CDR3 DNA: TGTGCCAGCAAGTGGAAGTTAACGGGAGAATTCGGGGAGCTGTTTTTT.

Ten or more counts support this clonotype. The V and J genes are TRBV20-1 and TRBJ2-5, with D maybe TRBD1 (5 bases). CDR3 length equals 11 residues. CDR1 and CDR2 (germline): DFQATT, SNEGSKA (reference sequence). Trimming removed 6 bases at V and 5 bases at J, with 10 bases between. The CDR3 loop reads CSASTVETQYF. For the CDR3, the DNA is TGCAGTGCGTCGACAGTGGAGACCCAGTACTTC.

This clonotype was found a few times. The chain links TRBV27 to TRBJ1-6; D might be TRBD1 (6 bases). The V and J ends lost 9 bases and 10 bases respectively, with 28 bases between them. The CDR3 is made up of 17 amino acids. Germline CDR1 MNHEY, CDR2 SMNVEV (reference sequence). Here the CDR3 reads CASSAKGGSSRSSPLHF. CDR3 nucleotides: TGTGCCAGTTCCGCCAAGGGGGGTTCTTCAAGGAGCTCACCCCTCCACTTT.

This clonotype showed up just a few times. This chain connects TRBV9 to TRBJ2-1; 7 bases align to TRBD2. Germline V CDR1 and CDR2: SGDLS, YYNGEE. The CDR3 is made up of 15 amino acids. V lost 4 bases to trimming and J lost 4 bases; unmatched junction nucleotides: 8. The CDR3 loop reads CASSPGLGAYNEQFF. Written as DNA, the CDR3 is TGTGCCAGCAGCCCAGGACTAGGGGCTTACAATGAGCAGTTCTTC.

This clonotype was seen a handful of times. The chain employs TRBV6-2 or TRBV6-3 and TRBJ2-7; TRBD2 matches at 7 bases. The CDR3 is 15 residues long. CDR1 and CDR2 (germline): MNHEY, SVGEGT. V shed 2 bases and J 4 bases; nucleotides not matched to a gene: 8. CDR3 protein: CASSYSGKGKYEQYF. The CDR3 DNA is TGTGCCAGCAGTTACAGCGGGAAGGGCAAGTACGAGCAGTACTTC.

This CDR3 is CATSDPGQGFDEQYF. The CDR3 DNA is TGTGCCACCAGTGATCCGGGACAGGGGTTCGACGAGCAGTACTTC. The chain combines TRBV24-1 with TRBJ2-7, with 10 bases that match TRBD1. V lost 3 bases, J lost 5 bases, and 6 bases stayed unmatched. In germline, CDR1 is KGHDR, CDR2 SFDVKD. This CDR3 contains 15 residues.

Many counts were recorded for this clonotype. The chain couples TRBV27 to TRBJ1-3; perhaps TRBD1 as D (6 bases). CDR1 and CDR2 from the germline V gene are MNHEY and SMNVEV (reference sequence). V was shortened by 5 bases and J by 1 base, with 15 bases between the two germline ends. The CDR3 totals 16 residues. This CDR3 reads CASSPTTGLSGNTIYF. The CDR3 DNA reads TGTGCCAGCAGTCCGACGACAGGTTTATCTGGAAACACCATATATTTT.

The CDR3 protein is CSAPGQGNNDEQFF. CDR3 sequence (DNA): TGCAGTGCTCCTGGACAGGGCAATAACGATGAGCAGTTCTTC. V usage is TRBV20-1 and J usage is TRBJ2-1; TRBD1 matches 8 bases. With 5 bases clipped from V and 8 bases from J, the junction kept 11 bases outside the gene matches. The CDR3 is 14 residues long. The germline V gene has CDR1 DFQATT and CDR2 SNEGSKA (reference sequence).

This clonotype has a handful of counts. V usage is TRBV14 and J usage is TRBJ2-7; 10 nucleotides align to TRBD2. CDR1 SGHDN and CDR2 FVKESK come from the germline V gene. After removal of 4 bases from V and 2 bases from J, the junction contained 5 bases not matched to a gene. This CDR3 region has 15 residues. DNA for the CDR3: TGTGCCAGCAGCCCCCAAAGCGGGGGGGCCTACGAGCAGTACTTC. It encodes CASSPQSGGAYEQYF.

The chain employs TRBV11-3 and TRBJ1-2, with 7 nucleotides matching TRBD1. V trimming: 8 bases; J trimming: 3 bases; junction bases outside the gene matches: 9. The CDR3 consists of 14 residues. In germline, CDR1 is SGHNT, CDR2 YENEEA. CDR3 sequence: CASSLRGQHYGYTF. CDR3 DNA sequence: TGTGCCAGCTCGCTTCGGGGACAGCACTATGGCTACACCTTC.

This clonotype was detected ten times or more. The chain links TRBV27 to TRBJ2-3, with D unresolved. V was shortened by 2 bases and J by 5 bases, with 8 bases between the two germline ends. CDR1 MNHEY and CDR2 SMNVEV come from the germline V gene (reference sequence). CDR3 length: 13 amino acids. CDR3 DNA sequence: TGTGCCAGCAGTTTAGTGGCTAAAGATACGCAGTATTTT. Amino acid sequence: CASSLVAKDTQYF.

This sequence joins TRBV5-4 and TRBJ2-6; D uncertain. Germline loops: CDR1 SGHNT, CDR2 YYREEE (reference sequence). The CDR3 runs to 16 residues. The V end lost 0 bases, the J end lost 0 bases, and 7 bases lay between the germline ends. This CDR3 reads CASSLASASGANVLTF. DNA of the CDR3: TGTGCCAGCAGCTTGGCATCCGCCTCTGGGGCCAACGTCCTGACTTTC.

This clonotype was seen repeatedly, ten times or more. This sequence joins TRBV7-9 and TRBJ2-6; D gene uncertain. The CDR3 runs 15 residues. Trimming took 2 bases from V and 2 from J, leaving 7 bases between them. CDR1 SEHNR and CDR2 FQNEAQ come from the germline V gene (reference sequence). CDR3 sequence (DNA): TGTGCCAGCAGCTTACAGGTGCCTGGGGCCAACGTCCTGACTTTC. It is translated as CASSLQVPGANVLTF.

The table lists this clonotype with many counts. This chain connects TRBV27 to TRBJ1-2; 9 nucleotides align to TRBD1. The length of the CDR3 is 16 residues. With 5 bases clipped from V and 7 bases from J, the junction kept 14 bases outside the gene matches. CDR1 is MNHEY, CDR2 SMNVEV, per germline (reference sequence). The CDR3 DNA reads as TGTGCCAGCAGTCGAAGGGGGACAGGGACGGGGGGTGGCTACACCTTC. Protein sequence: CASSRRGTGTGGGYTF.

The sample holds a few counts of this clonotype. CDR3 DNA sequence: TGTGCCAGCAGCATGTGGCGGGACAAAAACATTCAGTACTTC. Protein: CASSMWRDKNIQYF. The rearrangement uses TRBV11-2 and TRBJ2-4; possible D gene TRBD2, 6 bases. Looked up from germline, CDR1 is SGHAT and CDR2 is FQNNGV. This CDR3 comprises 14 residues. Trimming removed 5 bases at V and 3 bases at J, with 11 bases between.

This clonotype has a count of ten or more. The V gene is TRBV10-2, the J gene TRBJ2-3, with 7 bases that match TRBD2. Germline V lookup: CDR1 WSHSY, CDR2 SAAADI. The CDR3 has 17 residues. The trim removed 6 bases at V and 4 bases at J, leaving 16 bases unmatched. The CDR3 region is CASSFRWGGRASDTQYF. CDR3 sequence (DNA): TGCGCCAGCAGCTTCCGCTGGGGGGGGAGGGCCTCAGATACGCAGTATTTT.

The gene calls are TRBV9 and TRBJ2-2; TRBD2 is a possible D gene (6 bases). Germline V gives CDR1 SGDLS, CDR2 YYNGEE. Trimming shortened V by 0 bases and J by 3 bases, and 9 bases separated the two germline ends. This CDR3 spans 15 amino acids. The CDR3: CASSVEEGYTGELFF. The DNA for the CDR3 is TGTGCCAGCAGCGTAGAGGAGGGATACACCGGGGAGCTGTTTTTT.

This clonotype appeared once. V usage is TRBV6-1 and J usage is TRBJ2-5; possibly TRBD2 for D (6 bases). Germline V CDR1 and CDR2: MNHNS, SASEGT. With 10 bases removed from V and 5 bases from J, the gap between germline ends came to 20 bases. The CDR3 totals 14 residues. The CDR3 DNA is TGTGCCACCGAGGGCGGGGCCTCCGGGGAGACCCAGTACTTC. Its translation: CATEGGASGETQYF.

The sample holds many counts of this clonotype. The V gene is TRBV9, the J gene TRBJ1-2; D possibly corresponds to TRBD1 (5 bases). The V and J ends lost 0 bases and 0 bases respectively, with 12 bases between them. There are 16 residues in the CDR3. The V gene's germline CDR1 is SGDLS and CDR2 YYNGEE. CDR3 coding DNA: TGTGCCAGCAGCGTAGACCTCCAGGGATCTAACTATGGCTACACCTTC. As protein: CASSVDLQGSNYGYTF.

This clonotype turned up a few times. Because it lacks the conserved phenylalanine or tryptophan at the end, this CDR3 is likely a read error. The V gene is TRBV24-1, the J gene TRBJ2-7; 7 bases are a match to TRBD1. CDR1 is KGHDR, CDR2 SFDVKD, per germline. This CDR3 comprises 13 residues. CDR3 protein: CAVGRQGTYEQYS. CDR3 DNA sequence: TGTGCAGTCGGTCGACAGGGTACCTACGAGCAGTACTCC.

On this clonotype: A much larger clone lies a single base off, so this may be a read error. This rearrangement joins TRBV12-3 or TRBV12-4 to TRBJ2-5; 8 bases are shared with TRBD2. The CDR3 spans 14 residues. Losses at the gene ends were 5 bases for V and 4 bases for J; bases not matched to a gene: 6. CDR3 sequence (DNA): TGTGCCAGCAGTCCACTGACTAGCGTAGAGACCCAGTACTTC. Protein sequence: CASSPLTSVETQYF.

This clonotype came up a few times. This chain connects TRBV10-3 to TRBJ2-7; 13 positions match TRBD2. CDR1 is ENHRY and CDR2 is SYGVKD in the germline V gene. CDR3 size: 16 residues. Trimming cost V 0 bases and J 4 bases; bases outside gene matches: 3. The CDR3 region has the DNA TGTGCCATCAGTGAGTCCCGGACTAGCGGGAGTTACGAGCAGTACTTC. It yields the protein CAISESRTSGSYEQYF.

Notes on this clonotype: This likely traces to a read error, being one base from a far larger clone. The chain employs TRBV11-2 and TRBJ2-4; D possibly corresponds to TRBD2 (6 bases). The assigned J gene may be wrong: the sequence end matches TRBJ2-1 better. The CDR3 is made up of 12 amino acids. Germline V gives CDR1 SGHAT, CDR2 FQNNGV. This CDR3 reads CASSSGGDEQFF. The CDR3 DNA reads as TGTGCCAGCAGCTCTGGCGGGGATGAGCAGTTCTTC.

The genes are TRBV30 and TRBJ2-2, with no clear D. The CDR3 loop spans 13 amino acids. V was cut by 3 bases and J by 5 bases, with 10 bases left in between. CDR1 is GTSNPN, CDR2 SVGIG, per germline (reference sequence). The CDR3, as DNA: TGTGCCTGGAGAGGTTCAGCGACCGGGGAGCTGTTTTTT. Its protein product is CAWRGSATGELFF.

This clonotype was counted only a few times. The J gene is TRBJ2-2, the V gene TRBV27; no definite D call. Trimming left V 4 bases short and J 9 bases short, with 6 bases between. The CDR3 contains 11 residues. CDR1 is MNHEY and CDR2 is SMNVEV in the germline V gene (reference sequence). DNA for the CDR3: TGTGCCAGCAGTTGGCCTCGGGAGCTGTTTTTT. Translated: CASSWPRELFF.

At least ten counts were recorded for this clonotype. The chain has TRBV6-1 and TRBJ1-1; possibly TRBD1 for D (5 bases). The CDR3 spans 14 residues. V was trimmed by 5 bases and J by 0 bases, leaving 10 bases between them. Per germline, CDR1 MNHNS and CDR2 SASEGT. DNA of the CDR3: TGTGCCAGCAGTACGGGACTCATGAACACTGAAGCTTTCTTT. This codes for CASSTGLMNTEAFF.

This clonotype was observed a few times. The chain carries TRBV20-1 and TRBJ2-2; no clear D gene. The CDR3 runs to 13 residues. Germline V gives CDR1 DFQATT, CDR2 SNEGSKA (reference sequence). V was shortened by 6 bases and J by 7 bases, with 15 bases between the two germline ends. CDR3 nucleotides: TGCAGTGCCCGTCACCTCGCAGGCGGGGAGCTGTTTTTT. Its translation: CSARHLAGGELFF.

The sample holds many counts of this clonotype. The chain joins TRBV11-2 to TRBJ2-3; tentatively, D is TRBD2 (5 bases). The V end lost 5 bases, the J end lost 9 bases, and 15 bases lay between the germline ends. Germline values: CDR1 SGHAT, CDR2 FQNNGV. The CDR3 has 13 amino acids. The CDR3 nucleotides are TGTGCCAGCAGCCTGGACTTCATCGGGACGCAGTATTTT. As protein: CASSLDFIGTQYF.